This T cell receptor (beta chain) was identified in a study of human CD8 memory T cell subsets. UMI-labeled 5' RACE was used, and it produced the TCR beta libraries. Reprocessing the 5' RACE reads, TCRdb reports a single entry for every CDR3 protein and omits DNA. Its table lists roughly 10,000 distinct CDR3 sequences. This CDR3 has 17 residues. The germline V gene encodes CDR1 SNHLY and CDR2 FYNNEI. This rearrangement joins TRBV2 to TRBJ2-1; TCRdb proposes TRBD2, but this gene call is untestable without DNA. Sequencing was done on a sample of CD8+ stem-like memory T cells (TSCM and TCM) sorted from PBMCs. The subset was: stem-like memory CD8 T cells (TSTEM), CCR7+ PD-1- TIGIT-. This clonotype was obtained from a human donor in good health. The CDR3 reads CASSEFGTSGSYNEQFF.